This T cell receptor beta chain stems from a study of blood T cell repertoires in COVID-19. Background on the study: Italy, Spain and the United States were the sources of the convalescent and acute COVID-19 samples.

This clone was seen a handful of times. The data were produced by immunoSEQ multiplex PCR, yet TCRdb's version contains in-frame clones alone and is incomplete. The repertoire holds 100,000 or so clones, with approximately 70% as singletons. The CDR3 totals 13 residues. V lost 0 bases and J lost 5, with 3 bases in between. CDR1 is SGDLS and CDR2 is YYNGEE in the germline V gene. Sample: peripheral blood. This receptor was identified in a man of 80 years or more with acute or convalescent COVID-19. This chain links TRBV9 with TRBJ1-6, with D hard to call. CDR3 nucleotide sequence: TGTGCCAGCAGCGTAGACAATAATTCACCCCTCCACTTT. Encoded protein: CASSVDNNSPLHF.